Below are 23 T cell receptor beta chains sequenced from a single sample in a study of blood T cell repertoires in COVID-19. The protocol was immunoSEQ multiplex PCR, while the TCRdb copy is restricted to in-frame clones and leaves out a portion. Of roughly 380,000 clones detected, approximately 89% appear once; the ten largest clones hold about 1.6%. Specimen: peripheral blood. The receptor set was obtained from a woman between 35 and 50 years old with COVID-19, enrolled during active disease.

The chain links TRBV30 to TRBJ2-3; D is undetermined. The germline V gene encodes CDR1 GTSNPN and CDR2 SVGIG (reference sequence). Trimming left V 3 bases short and J 4 bases short, with 17 bases between. This CDR3 has 15 residues. The CDR3 loop is CAWRPSNGYADTQYF. CDR3 coding DNA: TGTGCCTGGAGGCCCTCAAACGGTTATGCAGATACGCAGTATTTT.

This chain connects TRBV6-5 to TRBJ1-3; D possibly corresponds to TRBD1 (5 bases). The CDR3 totals 15 residues. Trimming shortened V by 0 bases and J by 4 bases, and 10 bases separated the two germline ends. Germline lookup yields CDR1 MNHEY and CDR2 SVGAGI. Here the CDR3 reads CASSYSAGLGNTIYF. CDR3 DNA sequence: TGTGCCAGCAGTTACTCCGCGGGGCTCGGAAACACCATATATTTT.

The chain couples TRBV28 to TRBJ1-1, with TRBD1 identical over 8 bases. Germline CDR1 and CDR2: MDHEN and SYDVKM. There are 13 residues in the CDR3. Losses at the gene ends were 7 bases for V and 7 bases for J; bases not matched to a gene: 8. CDR3 region: CASILFGQGEAFF. CDR3 DNA: TGTGCCAGCATCCTGTTCGGACAGGGTGAAGCTTTCTTT.

The chain employs TRBV19 and TRBJ2-3, with a weak D call TRBD1 (6 bases). Between the trimmed V and J ends, which lost 7 bases and 7 bases, there was a span of 24 bases. Germline V lookup: CDR1 LNHDA, CDR2 SQIVND (reference sequence). This CDR3 is 16 amino acids long. The CDR3 DNA is TGTGCCAGTACCGAACCGGGGCCAGGGGTCGGGTATACGCAGTATTTT. Translation gives CASTEPGPGVGYTQYF.

This clone was detected only once. The chain carries TRBV7-2 and TRBJ1-1, with D tentatively TRBD1 (5 bases). Trimming shortened V by 6 bases and J by 4 bases, and 12 bases separated the two germline ends. CDR3 length: 13 residues. Germline V gives CDR1 SGHTA, CDR2 FQGNSA. The CDR3 is CASRPGRPTEAFF. The DNA for the CDR3 is TGTGCCAGCAGACCAGGGCGACCCACTGAAGCTTTCTTT.

The genes are TRBV27 and TRBJ2-7, with D uncertain. V was pared by 5 bases and J by 0 bases, with 17 bases between. Germline V gene data show CDR1 as MNHEY and CDR2 as SMNVEV (reference sequence). The CDR3 consists of 16 residues. This chain's CDR3 is CASSPQRRRSSYEQYF. In DNA form, the CDR3 reads TGTGCCAGCAGTCCCCAACGACGGAGAAGCTCCTACGAGCAGTACTTC.

The rearrangement uses TRBV2 and TRBJ2-1, with TRBD2 identical over 8 bases. CDR1 is SNHLY, CDR2 FYNNEI, per germline. V shed 7 bases and J 8 bases; nucleotides not matched to a gene: 16. The CDR3 runs to 16 residues. The CDR3 sequence: CASTYAGTRSRDEQFF. The CDR3 nucleotides are TGTGCCAGCACTTACGCCGGGACTAGGTCCAGAGATGAGCAGTTCTTC.

V and J are TRBV3-1 (or the pseudogene TRBV3-2) and TRBJ1-2; no clear D. With 0 bases removed from V and 5 bases from J, the gap between germline ends came to 10 bases. CDR1 and CDR2 from the germline V gene are LGHDT and YNNKEL (reference sequence). CDR3 size: 14 residues. CDR3 nucleotide sequence: TGTGCCAGCAGCCAAGACATCAAATCATATGGCTACACCTTC. It translates to CASSQDIKSYGYTF.

This chain connects TRBV2 to TRBJ2-1, with D maybe TRBD2 (6 bases). The germline CDR1 and CDR2 sequences are SNHLY and FYNNEI. V dropped 4 bases and J dropped 2 bases, with 12 bases sitting between them. CDR3 length equals 15 residues. CDR3 protein: CASSGRDLTYNEQFF. The CDR3 region has the DNA TGTGCCAGCAGTGGGCGGGATCTAACCTACAATGAGCAGTTCTTC.

This clone showed up just once. This sample also contains other DNA sequences that code for the same CDR3. J is TRBJ1-1 and V is TRBV7-9, with 12 positions matching TRBD1. With V trimmed by 3 bases and J by 4 bases, 0 bases remained unmatched. Looked up from germline, CDR1 is SEHNR and CDR2 is FQNEAQ (reference sequence). This CDR3 is built from 14 residues. CDR3 nucleotides: TGTGCCAGCAGCTTGGGACAGGGGGCCACTGAAGCTTTCTTT. Translation gives CASSLGQGATEAFF.

The chain couples TRBV7-2 to TRBJ1-6; D call uncertain. The germline V gene encodes CDR1 SGHTA and CDR2 FQGNSA. The CDR3 is 16 residues long. Trimming removed 3 bases at V and 5 bases at J, with 14 bases between. In nucleotides, the CDR3 is TGTGCCAGCAGCTTCTCTGGGCCACGCAATAATTCACCCCTCCACTTT. Its protein is CASSFSGPRNNSPLHF.

This clone appeared a few times. The rearrangement links TRBV7-9 to TRBJ1-3; D is unclear. V gave up 3 bases and J gave up 2 bases, with 11 bases separating them. Per the germline V gene, CDR1 is SEHNR and CDR2 is FQNEAQ (reference sequence). CDR3 length: 15 amino acids. For the CDR3, the DNA is TGTGCCAGCAGCTTCGGGAAAGGAGCTGGAAACACCATATATTTT. Encoded protein: CASSFGKGAGNTIYF.

The sample holds one count of this clone. This chain links TRBV3-1 (or the pseudogene TRBV3-2) with TRBJ1-1; D is uncertain. Germline V CDR1 and CDR2: LGHDT, YNNKEL (reference sequence). The ends were cut back, 1 base at V and 7 bases at J, with 16 bases in the middle. The CDR3 totals 15 residues. In nucleotides, the CDR3 is TGTGCCAGCAGCCAAGTCCTCAGACATCCCTATGAAGCTTTCTTT. It yields the protein CASSQVLRHPYEAFF.

This rearrangement joins TRBV5-4 to TRBJ1-2, with D possibly being TRBD1 (5 bases). Per germline, CDR1 SGHNT and CDR2 YYREEE (reference sequence). The CDR3 runs 16 residues. V was shortened by 6 bases and J by 6 bases, with 24 bases between the two germline ends. CDR3 in amino acids: CASTLRGGDRGDGYTF. In nucleotides, the CDR3 is TGTGCCAGCACCCTAAGAGGAGGGGATAGGGGAGATGGCTACACCTTC.

This rearrangement joins TRBV19 to TRBJ2-2; D is possibly TRBD2 (5 bases). CDR1 and CDR2 (germline): LNHDA, SQIVND (reference sequence). Trimming took off 6 bases at V and 5 bases at J, with 13 bases between the two ends. The CDR3 is 14 residues long. Here the CDR3 DNA reads TGTGCCAGTAGCACCTTTCGGGGTACCGGGGAGCTGTTTTTT. Protein sequence: CASSTFRGTGELFF.

The chain couples TRBV5-1 to TRBJ2-1; 12 positions match TRBD2. The CDR3 has 16 amino acids. V shed 4 bases, J shed 4 bases, and the junction held 6 bases outside the gene matches. CDR1 and CDR2 (germline): SGHRS, YFSETQ. As DNA, the CDR3 is TGCGCCAGCAGCCCGGGACTAGCGGGCCGGTACAATGAGCAGTTCTTC. It codes for CASSPGLAGRYNEQFF.

V and J are TRBV30 and TRBJ2-7; 7 positions match TRBD1. Per the germline V gene, CDR1 is GTSNPN and CDR2 is SVGIG (reference sequence). J lost 3 bases, V lost 2 bases, and 7 bases had no gene match. The CDR3 has 14 amino acids. CDR3 nucleotide sequence: TGTGCCTGGAGTCTACAGGGGCTCGTCTACGAGCAGTACTTC. Amino acids: CAWSLQGLVYEQYF. Supplemented by reference TRBV30 and TRBJ2-7, the full variable domain reads SQTIHQWPATLVQPVGSPLSLECTVEGTSNPNLYWYRQAAGRGLQLLFYSVGIGQISSEVPQNLSASRPQDRQFILSSKKLLLSDSGFYLCAWSLQGLVYEQYFGPGTRLTVT.

The genes are TRBV27 and TRBJ1-1; TRBD1 matches at 9 bases. This CDR3 has 15 amino acids. The germline gives CDR1 MNHEY, CDR2 SMNVEV (reference sequence). Germline trimming cut 4 bases from V and 6 bases from J; bases unmatched to any gene: 9. The CDR3 bases are TGTGCCAGCAGTTCCCTCCGGGACAGGGTTCCTGAAGCTTTCTTT. This gives the protein CASSSLRDRVPEAFF.

CDR3 sequence: CASSLNRDRDTEAFF. CDR3 in DNA: TGTGCCAGCAGCTTAAACCGGGACAGGGACACTGAAGCTTTCTTT. The chain combines TRBV7-3 with TRBJ1-1; 9 bases align to TRBD1. This CDR3 region has 15 residues. V lost 1 base and J lost 3; bases outside the gene matches: 3. Germline V gene sequence: CDR1 SGHTA, CDR2 FQGTGA.

This clone was seen a few times. This CDR3 is CASSFSAGNTIYF. In DNA form, the CDR3 reads TGTGCCAGCAGTTTCTCCGCTGGAAACACCATATATTTT. V and J are TRBV27 and TRBJ1-3; no clear D. The V gene lost 3 bases and the J gene lost 2 bases, with 5 bases spanning the gap. The germline gives CDR1 MNHEY, CDR2 SMNVEV (reference sequence). This CDR3 is built from 13 residues.

This rearrangement joins TRBV28 to TRBJ1-2; weak D call: TRBD1 (5 bases). V was clipped by 5 bases and J by 4 bases, with 14 bases between them. CDR1 and CDR2 from the germline V gene are MDHEN and SYDVKM. This CDR3 is built from 14 residues. CDR3 sequence (DNA): TGTGCCAGCAGTCCCCCAGGGTATCCCTATGGCTACACCTTC. Its translation: CASSPPGYPYGYTF.

The CDR3 loop is CASSLGDRAGTDTQYF. The CDR3 DNA reads as TGTGCCAGCAGTTTAGGGGACAGGGCTGGGACAGATACGCAGTATTTT. The chain recombines TRBV28 with TRBJ2-3, with 9 bases matching TRBD1. The CDR3 spans 16 residues. The V gene end was trimmed by 2 bases and the J gene end by 3 bases; junction bases not matched to a gene: 6. CDR1 is MDHEN, CDR2 SYDVKM, per germline.

To note about this clone: The sample carries other DNA sequences with the same CDR3. The chain uses TRBV7-2 and TRBJ1-3; D may be TRBD1 (5 bases). Deletions cut 5 bases from V and 4 bases from J, with 12 bases between. Germline values: CDR1 SGHTA, CDR2 FQGNSA. The length of the CDR3 is 14 residues. The CDR3 DNA sequence: TGTGCCAGCAGCCCCGGGGGATCCGGAAACACCATATATTTT. Its translation: CASSPGGSGNTIYF.